The clone carrying this T cell receptor (beta chain) was recorded a few times. CDR3 length equals 17 residues. Germline CDR1 reads MNHEY; CDR2 reads SVGEGT. The germline V and J ends were trimmed by 5 bases and 0 bases, with 14 bases remaining between them. TCRdb reprocessed the RT-PCR reads via MiXCR and lists one record per CDR3 protein. Altogether 650,000 to 800,000 distinct CDR3 sequences are present, 14% being singletons, with the ten largest covering roughly 3.9%. The genes are TRBV6-2 or TRBV6-3 and TRBJ2-6, with D uncertain. The sample comprised memory CD4+ T cells from blood. This clonotype originated in a female donor in good health, serving as a healthy control. The CDR3 nucleotides are TGTGCCAGCAGTACCCCACGCCCTAACTCTGGGGCCAACGTCCTGACTTTC. Translation: CASSTPRPNSGANVLTF.